These T cell receptor beta chains were read from a single sample in a study of T cells after yellow fever vaccination. From the 5' RACE reads, TCRdb called clonotypes with MiXCR, one entry per CDR3 protein. The data show more than 300,000 distinct CDR3 sequences, with around 6.8% seen just once and roughly a sixth held by the top ten. Material: PBMCs, obtained about 49 days after the first yellow fever vaccination. Every receptor here comes from a man between 18 and 35 years old who received the YFV17D yellow fever vaccine. CDR3s include the opening cysteine and the closing phenylalanine or tryptophan. A row's size may be missing; if present it is once, few, many or a size class.

clone size | J gene | V gene | CDR3 protein
many | TRBJ2-5 | TRBV6-2/TRBV6-3 | CASGTRTQEETQYF
few | TRBJ1-2 | TRBV7-8 | CASSLVEGRQGGGYTF
many | TRBJ2-7 | TRBV6-6 | CASSYNRPYEQYF
many | TRBJ2-3 | TRBV18 | CASSPAAWGDTQYF
many | TRBJ2-1 | TRBV7-2 | CASSRGQHNEQFF
. | TRBJ1-2 | TRBV19 | CASTYARQAANYGYTF
. | TRBJ2-5 | TRBV6-2/TRBV6-3 | CASTPTSGGETQYF
few | TRBJ1-4 | TRBV1 | CTSCPPVATNEKLFF
. | TRBJ1-4 | TRBV7-6 | CASSSSGQGRLFF
. | TRBJ2-1 | TRBV7-8 | CASSSRNTVPRQFF
many | TRBJ2-5 | TRBV12-3/TRBV12-4 | CASSAGGSGGKETQYF
few | TRBJ1-2 | TRBV7-9 | CVGDYGYTF
. | TRBJ1-4 | TRBV5-1 | CASSLDPSSNEKLFF
few | TRBJ1-6 | TRBV7-9 | CASSLENSPLHF
many | TRBJ2-1 | TRBV5-1 | CASSSRGGSYNEQFF
. | TRBJ1-1 | TRBV15 | CATSVDRGRTEAFF
. | TRBJ2-1 | TRBV4-3 | CASTPGLAGSPYNEQFF
few | TRBJ1-3 | TRBV4-3 | CASSQEGIGNTIYF
many | TRBJ1-4 | TRBV2 | CASRGTGGNEKLFF
. | TRBJ1-6 | TRBV5-4 | CASSWERGDSPLHF
few | TRBJ1-1 | TRBV4-3 | CASSRNPGGGGDEAFF
. | TRBJ2-5 | TRBV10-3 | CAISEVYQETQYF
many | TRBJ2-5 | TRBV20-1 | CSASTSDETQYF